The rows below give T cell receptor beta chains drawn from one sample of a study of T cells in Graves' hyperthyroidism and ophthalmopathy. MiXCR, run by TCRdb on the multiplex PCR reads, gives a single entry per CDR3 protein. The table includes about 610,000 distinct CDR3 sequences, 14% to 15% detected once. Sequenced: blood. Source of these receptors: a woman in her forties with Graves' ophthalmopathy. Both conserved end residues are part of each CDR3. Fields, in order: J gene, V gene, clone size, D gene, CDR3 DNA, CDR3 protein. D genes are given only for firm matches. Only part of the rows carry a size: once, few, many, or a class if the clone is expanded.

TRBJ2-2 | TRBV6-1 | many | NA | TGTGCCAGCAGGGAGGACTCTTCCCACCGGGAGCTGTTTTTT | CASREDSSHRELFF
TRBJ2-5 | TRBV7-9 | few | NA | TGTGCCAGCAGCTCCGTCGGCCAAGAGGCCCAGTACTTC | CASSSVGQEAQYF
TRBJ2-5 | TRBV11-2 | once | TRBD2 | TGTGCCAGCAGCTTAGAGCCCCTAGGGGCGGGAGCCCAAGAGACCCAGTACTTC | CASSLEPLGAGAQETQYF
TRBJ2-5 | TRBV30 | many | NA | TGTGCCTGGAACGCGGTGGAGACCCAGTACTTC | CAWNAVETQYF
TRBJ1-1 | TRBV30 | NA | NA | TGTGCCTGGAGCAGATCGACGGGGAACACTGAAGCTTTCTTT | CAWSRSTGNTEAFF
TRBJ1-3 | TRBV29-1 | NA | NA | TGCAGCGTTGGAGGGGTGCAGGGAAACACCATATATTTT | CSVGGVQGNTIYF
TRBJ2-7 | TRBV29-1 | NA | NA | TGCAGCGTTCGGGGGTCTTTTGGTGGCTCCTCCTACGAGCAGTACTTC | CSVRGSFGGSSYEQYF
TRBJ2-7 | TRBV20-1 | many | NA | TGCAGTGCTAGAGATGTGGAGGGGACGTACGAGCAGTACTTC | CSARDVEGTYEQYF
TRBJ2-5 | TRBV28 | many | TRBD1 | TGTGCCAGTGACAGGGGGGAGGGGGAGACCCAGTACTTC | CASDRGEGETQYF
TRBJ2-2 | TRBV29-1 | many | TRBD1 | TGCAGCGTTGGAGTGGACAGGACTTCAAGGACCGGGGAGCTGTTTTTT | CSVGVDRTSRTGELFF
TRBJ2-7 | TRBV5-1 | NA | TRBD2 | TGCGCCAGCAGCCAGGGACTAGCGGGAGTGGGACTACAGTACTTC | CASSQGLAGVGLQYF
TRBJ2-7 | TRBV7-2 | many | NA | TGTGCCAGCAGTACACGAGCCCCCTACGAGCAGTACTTC | CASSTRAPYEQYF
TRBJ1-1 | TRBV6-1 | few | TRBD1 | TGTGCCAGCAGTGAAGGCGCAGGGAGGGGGCAAGCTTTCTTT | CASSEGAGRGQAFF
TRBJ2-6 | TRBV13 | NA | NA | TGTGCCAGCAGCTTTGTCCGGGACCTCGGGGCCAACGTCCTGACTTTC | CASSFVRDLGANVLTF
TRBJ2-7 | TRBV7-2 | many | TRBD2 | TGTGCCAGCAGCTTAGCCGGGACTAGCGGTTACGAGCAGTACTTC | CASSLAGTSGYEQYF
TRBJ2-5 | TRBV5-4 | NA | TRBD2 | TGTGCCAGCAGCTTGGACACTAGCGGGAGCGAGACCCAGTACTTC | CASSLDTSGSETQYF
TRBJ2-7 | TRBV25-1 | many | NA | TGTGCCAGCAGCGAACACCTGGGACGCGTGAAAGAGCAGTACTTC | CASSEHLGRVKEQYF
TRBJ2-7 | TRBV28 | many | NA | TGTGCCAGCAGTTTACGGCAGATCCACTCCTACGAGCAGTACTTC | CASSLRQIHSYEQYF
TRBJ1-6 | TRBV20-1 | many | NA | TGCAGTGCTACCACAAGCTCCTATAATTCACCCCTCCACTTT | CSATTSSYNSPLHF
TRBJ2-5 | TRBV6-1 | many | TRBD2 | TGTGCCAGCCACGGACTAGCGGAAACCCAAGAGACCCAGTACTTC | CASHGLAETQETQYF
TRBJ1-2 | TRBV4-1 | many | TRBD1 | TGCGCCAGCAGCCAAGGTACCCGGGACAGGGGCACTCTACGCTATGGCTACACCTTC | CASSQGTRDRGTLRYGYTF
TRBJ2-5 | TRBV11-2 | NA | NA | TGTGCCAGCAGCTCCCCTTGGAGTCGGGAGACCCAGTACTTC | CASSSPWSRETQYF
TRBJ1-1 | TRBV28 | many | NA | TGTGCCAGCAGCCCCGGGGGGACTCCTGAAGCTTTCTTT | CASSPGGTPEAFF
TRBJ2-3 | TRBV15 | many | NA | TGTGCCACCAGCAGAGATCCGGGCCAAAGGGGGGATACGCAGTATTTT | CATSRDPGQRGDTQYF
TRBJ1-1 | TRBV7-9 | few | NA | TGTGCCAGCAGCCCCAGGGTTTTAAGGGACACTGAAGCTTTCTTT | CASSPRVLRDTEAFF
TRBJ2-7 | TRBV5-6 | NA | NA | TGTGCCAGCAGCTGGGGCGGGGCGGGTCCGTACTACGAGCAGTACTTC | CASSWGGAGPYYEQYF
TRBJ2-7 | TRBV28 | many | NA | TGTGCCAGCACCAATGGCCCGGCCTACGAGCAGTACTTC | CASTNGPAYEQYF
TRBJ1-2 | TRBV10-2 | many | NA | TGCGCCACAACCGGGGGGGACTATGGCTACACCTTC | CATTGGDYGYTF
TRBJ1-2 | TRBV28 | many | NA | TGTGCCAGCAGTTCCCACAGGGAAGCGCGATATGGCTACACCTTC | CASSSHREARYGYTF
TRBJ2-6 | TRBV6-6 | many | TRBD2 | TGTGCCAGCAGTCATGACCTACTAGCGATTGTGTCTGGGGCCAACGTCCTGACTTTC | CASSHDLLAIVSGANVLTF
TRBJ1-5 | TRBV7-2 | NA | TRBD1 | TGTGCCAGCAGCTATACAGGGGGCGAACAGCCCCAGCATTTT | CASSYTGGEQPQHF
TRBJ2-5 | TRBV20-1 | many | TRBD2 | TGCAGTGCTAGACTAGCGGGATTGGGAGAGACCCAGTACTTC | CSARLAGLGETQYF
TRBJ1-1 | TRBV29-1 | many | NA | TGCAGCGTTGGCGTGAACACTGAAGCTTTCTTT | CSVGVNTEAFF
TRBJ2-5 | TRBV6-1 | many | TRBD2 | TGTGCCAGCAGTGGACCTAGCGGGACAAAGACCCAGTACTTC | CASSGPSGTKTQYF
TRBJ1-1 | TRBV12-3/TRBV12-4 | many | NA | TGTGCCAGCAGTTTATCCAGCGGAGGGACTGAAGCTTTCTTT | CASSLSSGGTEAFF
TRBJ1-2 | TRBV28 | NA | TRBD1 | TGTGCCAGCAGTACAGGGGAGTGGTATGGCTACACCTTC | CASSTGEWYGYTF
TRBJ2-5 | TRBV19 | many | NA | TGTGCCAGTAGTATGGGGAGCGGCCAAGAGACCCAGTACTTC | CASSMGSGQETQYF
TRBJ2-3 | TRBV7-9 | few | NA | TGTGCCAGCAGCTTGGGACTGGTTGCACAAGATACGCAGTATTTT | CASSLGLVAQDTQYF
TRBJ1-1 | TRBV5-1 | NA | NA | TGCGCCAGCAGCTTGTTTCCAGGGACAAACACTGAAGCTTTCTTT | CASSLFPGTNTEAFF
TRBJ1-5 | TRBV7-9 | many | NA | TGTGCCAGCAGTTTAAACTCGGGGAGCAATCAGCCCCAGCATTTT | CASSLNSGSNQPQHF